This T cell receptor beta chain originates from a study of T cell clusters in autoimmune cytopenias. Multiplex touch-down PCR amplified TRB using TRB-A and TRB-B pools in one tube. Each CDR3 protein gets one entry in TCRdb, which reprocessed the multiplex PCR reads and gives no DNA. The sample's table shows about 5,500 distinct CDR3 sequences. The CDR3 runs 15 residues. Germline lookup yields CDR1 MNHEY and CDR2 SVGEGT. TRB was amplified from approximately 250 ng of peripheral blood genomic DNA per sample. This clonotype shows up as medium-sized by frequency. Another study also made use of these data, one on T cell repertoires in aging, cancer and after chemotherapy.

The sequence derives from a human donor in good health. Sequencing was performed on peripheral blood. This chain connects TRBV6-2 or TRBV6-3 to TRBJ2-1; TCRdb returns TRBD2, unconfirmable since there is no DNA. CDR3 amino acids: CASTPSGSGYNEQFF.